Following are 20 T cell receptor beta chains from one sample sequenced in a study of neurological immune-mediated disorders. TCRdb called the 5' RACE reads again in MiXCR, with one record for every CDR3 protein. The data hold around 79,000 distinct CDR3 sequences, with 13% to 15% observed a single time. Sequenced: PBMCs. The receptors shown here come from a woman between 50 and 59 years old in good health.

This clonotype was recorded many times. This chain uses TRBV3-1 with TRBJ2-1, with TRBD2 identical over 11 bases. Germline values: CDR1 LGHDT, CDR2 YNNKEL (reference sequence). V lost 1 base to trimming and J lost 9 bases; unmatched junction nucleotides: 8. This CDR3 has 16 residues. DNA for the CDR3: TGTGCCAGCAGCCAAGGCGGCACTAGCGGGAGAAGTGAGCAGTTCTTC. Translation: CASSQGGTSGRSEQFF.

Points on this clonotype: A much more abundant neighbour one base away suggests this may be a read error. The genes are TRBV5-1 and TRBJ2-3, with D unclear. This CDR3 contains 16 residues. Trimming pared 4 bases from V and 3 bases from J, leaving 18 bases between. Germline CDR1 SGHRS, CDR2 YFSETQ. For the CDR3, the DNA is TGCGCCAGCAGCCCCTTGGGAAGATCCAGAACAGATACGCAGTATTTT. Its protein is CASSPLGRSRTDTQYF.

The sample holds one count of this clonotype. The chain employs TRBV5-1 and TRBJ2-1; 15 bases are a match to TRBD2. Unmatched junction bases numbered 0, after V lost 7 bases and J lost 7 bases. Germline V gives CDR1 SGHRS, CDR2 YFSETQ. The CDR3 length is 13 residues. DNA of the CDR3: TGCGCCAGCGGACTAGCGGGGGGGAATGAGCAGTTCTTC. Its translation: CASGLAGGNEQFF.

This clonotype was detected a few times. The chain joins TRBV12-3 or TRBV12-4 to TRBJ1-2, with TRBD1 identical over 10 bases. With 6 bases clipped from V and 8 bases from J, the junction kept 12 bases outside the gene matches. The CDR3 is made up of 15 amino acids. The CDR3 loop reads CASRELTGGQEGYTF. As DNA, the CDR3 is TGTGCCAGCAGGGAATTGACAGGGGGCCAGGAAGGCTACACCTTC.

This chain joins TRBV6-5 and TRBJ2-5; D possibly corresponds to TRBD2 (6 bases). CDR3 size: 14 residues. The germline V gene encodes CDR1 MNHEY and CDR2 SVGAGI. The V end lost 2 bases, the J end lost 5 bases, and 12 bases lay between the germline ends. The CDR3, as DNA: TGTGCCAGCAGTTACAACACAGGAGGGGAGACCCAGTACTTC. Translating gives CASSYNTGGETQYF.

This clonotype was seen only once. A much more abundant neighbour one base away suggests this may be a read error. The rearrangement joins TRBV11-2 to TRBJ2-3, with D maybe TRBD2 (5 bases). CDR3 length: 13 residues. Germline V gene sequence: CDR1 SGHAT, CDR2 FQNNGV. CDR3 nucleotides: TGTGCCAACAGCCCGTCGGGCGGGGATACGCAGTATTTT. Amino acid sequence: CANSPSGGDTQYF.

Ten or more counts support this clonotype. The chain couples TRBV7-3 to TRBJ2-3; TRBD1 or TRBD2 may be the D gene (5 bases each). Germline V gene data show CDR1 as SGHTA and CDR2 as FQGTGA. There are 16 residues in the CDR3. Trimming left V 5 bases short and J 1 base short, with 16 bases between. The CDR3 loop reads CASSAGTNYRTDTQYF. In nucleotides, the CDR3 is TGTGCCAGCAGCGCCGGGACCAATTACCGCACAGATACGCAGTATTTT.

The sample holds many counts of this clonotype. CDR3 sequence reads: CASSVSQGLQETQYF. DNA for the CDR3: TGTGCCAGCAGCGTCTCACAGGGACTCCAAGAGACCCAGTACTTC. The V gene is TRBV7-9, the J gene TRBJ2-5; D is possibly TRBD1 or TRBD2 (6 bases each). Germline CDR1 and CDR2: SEHNR and FQNEAQ (reference sequence). V gave up 5 bases and J gave up 1 base, with 14 bases separating them. The CDR3 is 15 residues long. Full variable domain (rest looked up from reference TRBV7-9 and TRBJ2-5): DTGVSQNPRHKITKRGQNVTFRCDPISEHNRLYWYRQTLGQGPEFLTYFQNEAQLEKSRLLSDRFSAERPKGSFSTLEIQRTEQGDSAMYLCASSVSQGLQETQYFGPGTRLLVL.

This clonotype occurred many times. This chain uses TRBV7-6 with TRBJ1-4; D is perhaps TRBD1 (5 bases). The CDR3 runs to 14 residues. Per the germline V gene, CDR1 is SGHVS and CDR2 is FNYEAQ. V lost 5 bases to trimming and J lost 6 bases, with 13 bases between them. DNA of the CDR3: TGTGCCAGCAGCCGAGGGGCTTGGGATGAAAAACTGTTTTTT. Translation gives CASSRGAWDEKLFF.

The CDR3 DNA is TGCGCCAGCAGCTTGAGCCCCAGCGGGGGGGTCTATGAGCAGTTCTTC. This encodes CASSLSPSGGVYEQFF. The rearrangement uses TRBV5-1 and TRBJ2-1; 10 bases fit TRBD2. Germline V gene data show CDR1 as SGHRS and CDR2 as YFSETQ. The CDR3 is 16 residues long. Trimming took 1 base from V and 8 from J; bases not matched to a gene: 9.

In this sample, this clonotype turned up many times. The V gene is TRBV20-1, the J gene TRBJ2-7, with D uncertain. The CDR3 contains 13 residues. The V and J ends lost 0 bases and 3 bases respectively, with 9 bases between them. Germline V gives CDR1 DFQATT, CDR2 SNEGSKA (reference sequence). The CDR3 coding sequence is TGCAGTGCTAGAGATTTCGTCCGCTACGAGCAGTACTTC. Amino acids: CSARDFVRYEQYF.

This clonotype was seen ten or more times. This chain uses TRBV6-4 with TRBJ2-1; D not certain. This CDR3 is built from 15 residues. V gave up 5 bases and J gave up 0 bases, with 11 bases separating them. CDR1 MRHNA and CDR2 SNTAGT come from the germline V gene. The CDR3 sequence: CASSPGPYSYNEQFF. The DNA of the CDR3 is TGTGCCAGCAGTCCCGGACCTTACTCCTACAATGAGCAGTTCTTC.

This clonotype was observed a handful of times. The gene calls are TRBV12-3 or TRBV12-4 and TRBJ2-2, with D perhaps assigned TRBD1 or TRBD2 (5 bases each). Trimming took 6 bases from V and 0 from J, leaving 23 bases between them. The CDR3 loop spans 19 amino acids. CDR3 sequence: CASSRMGSQGAPNTGELFF. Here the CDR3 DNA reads TGTGCCAGCAGCCGCATGGGGAGCCAGGGAGCCCCGAACACCGGGGAGCTGTTTTTT.

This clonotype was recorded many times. In DNA, the CDR3 is TGTGCCAGCACCATCCTTAGGACGCAAAACTCCTACGAGCAGTACTTC. Translation gives CASTILRTQNSYEQYF. V gene TRBV7-9 combines with J gene TRBJ2-7; no firm D call. V was shortened by 7 bases and J by 0 bases, with 19 bases between the two germline ends. The V gene's germline CDR1 is SEHNR and CDR2 FQNEAQ (reference sequence). The CDR3 loop spans 16 amino acids.

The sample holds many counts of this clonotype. The CDR3 DNA sequence: TGTGCCAGCAGCGTCAGAATGACAGGGGGGGATGGCTACACCTTC. It yields the protein CASSVRMTGGDGYTF. The rearrangement links TRBV7-2 to TRBJ1-2, with 9 bases identical to TRBD1. The junction had 10 bases not matched to a gene; V was cut back by 5 bases and J by 6 bases. The CDR3 is 15 amino acids. Germline V gene data show CDR1 as SGHTA and CDR2 as FQGNSA.

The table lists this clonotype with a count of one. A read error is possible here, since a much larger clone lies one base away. The CDR3 DNA follows: TGTGCCAGCAGCCCTTCCAGTGCCGCATCAGCAGATACGCAGTATTTT. Protein sequence: CASSPSSAASADTQYF. The genes are TRBV7-2 and TRBJ2-3, with unresolved D. Germline V gene data show CDR1 as SGHTA and CDR2 as FQGNSA. With 5 bases removed from V and 4 bases from J, the gap between germline ends came to 19 bases. There are 16 residues in the CDR3. Together with reference TRBV7-2 and TRBJ2-3, the CDR3 gives the full variable domain: GAGVSQSPSNKVTEKGKDVELRCDPISGHTALYWYRQSLGQGLEFLIYFQGNSAPDKSGLPSDRFSAERTGGSVSTLTIQRTQQEDSAVYLCASSPSSAASADTQYFGPGTRLTVL.

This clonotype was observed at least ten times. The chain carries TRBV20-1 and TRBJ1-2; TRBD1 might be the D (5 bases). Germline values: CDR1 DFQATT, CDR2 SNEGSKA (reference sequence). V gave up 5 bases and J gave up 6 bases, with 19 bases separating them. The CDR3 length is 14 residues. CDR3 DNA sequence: TGCAGTGCTGGTCCCCGGGACCTTCGGGATGGCTACACCTTC. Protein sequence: CSAGPRDLRDGYTF.

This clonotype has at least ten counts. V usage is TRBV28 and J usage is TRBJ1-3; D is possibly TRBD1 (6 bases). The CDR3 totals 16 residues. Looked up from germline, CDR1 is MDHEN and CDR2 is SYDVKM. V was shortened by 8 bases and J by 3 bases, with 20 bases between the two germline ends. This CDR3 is CASGLGGQADGNTIYF. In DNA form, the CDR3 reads TGTGCCAGCGGACTTGGGGGCCAGGCAGATGGAAACACCATATATTTT.

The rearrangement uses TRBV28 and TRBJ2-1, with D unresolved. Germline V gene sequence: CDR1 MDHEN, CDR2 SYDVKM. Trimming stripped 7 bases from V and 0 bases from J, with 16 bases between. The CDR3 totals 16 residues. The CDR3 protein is CASTPLGASSYNEQFF. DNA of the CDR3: TGTGCCAGCACTCCCCTTGGCGCGAGCTCCTACAATGAGCAGTTCTTC.

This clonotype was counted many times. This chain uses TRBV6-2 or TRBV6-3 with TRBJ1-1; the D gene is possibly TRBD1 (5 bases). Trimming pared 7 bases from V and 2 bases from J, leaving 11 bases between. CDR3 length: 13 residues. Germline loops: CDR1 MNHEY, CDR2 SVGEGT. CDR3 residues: CASTSGYNTEAFF. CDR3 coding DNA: TGTGCCAGCACGTCAGGGTATAACACTGAAGCTTTCTTT.